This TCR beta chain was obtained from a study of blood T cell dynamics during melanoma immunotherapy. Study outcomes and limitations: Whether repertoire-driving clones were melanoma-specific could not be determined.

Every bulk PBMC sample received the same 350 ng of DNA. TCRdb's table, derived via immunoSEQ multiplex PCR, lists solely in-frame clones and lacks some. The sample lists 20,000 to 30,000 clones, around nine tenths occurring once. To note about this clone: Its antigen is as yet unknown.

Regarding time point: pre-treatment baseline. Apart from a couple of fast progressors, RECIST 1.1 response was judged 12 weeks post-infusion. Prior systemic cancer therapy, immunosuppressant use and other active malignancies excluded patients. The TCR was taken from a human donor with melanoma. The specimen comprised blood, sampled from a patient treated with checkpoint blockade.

CDR3 coding DNA: TGTGCCAGCAGCTCTCGTGTACTATTATACCATGAGCAGTTCTTC. Translating it yields CASSSRVLLYHEQFF. The chain joins TRBV7-9 to TRBJ2-1; D gene ambiguous. This CDR3 has 15 residues. CDR1 and CDR2 from the germline V gene are SEHNR and FQNEAQ (reference sequence). V lost 4 bases, J lost 8 bases, and 18 bases lay in between.